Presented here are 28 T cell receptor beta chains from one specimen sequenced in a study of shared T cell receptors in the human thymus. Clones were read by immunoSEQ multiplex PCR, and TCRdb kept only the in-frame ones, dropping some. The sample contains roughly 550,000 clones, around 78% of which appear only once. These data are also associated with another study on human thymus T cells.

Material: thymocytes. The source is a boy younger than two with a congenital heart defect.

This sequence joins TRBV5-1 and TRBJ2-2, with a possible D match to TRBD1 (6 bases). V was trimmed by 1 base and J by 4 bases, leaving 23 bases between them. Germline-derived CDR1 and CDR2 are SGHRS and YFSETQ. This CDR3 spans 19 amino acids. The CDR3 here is CASSLIEFQTGEGTGELFF. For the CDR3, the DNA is TGCGCCAGCAGCTTGATAGAATTCCAGACAGGCGAGGGCACCGGGGAGCTGTTTTTT.

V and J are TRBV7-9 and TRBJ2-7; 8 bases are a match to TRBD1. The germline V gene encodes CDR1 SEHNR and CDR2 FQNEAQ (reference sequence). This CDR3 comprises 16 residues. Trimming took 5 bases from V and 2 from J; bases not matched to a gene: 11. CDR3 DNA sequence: TGTGCCAGCAGCCCGCCCCGCGGACAGGGCACCTACGAGCAGTACTTC. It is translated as CASSPPRGQGTYEQYF.

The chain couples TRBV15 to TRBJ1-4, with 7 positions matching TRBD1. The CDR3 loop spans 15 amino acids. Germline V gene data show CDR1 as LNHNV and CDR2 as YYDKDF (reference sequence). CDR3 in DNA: TGTGCAACACGGCGAGGAGAGGGGGCAAATGAAAAACTGTTTTTT. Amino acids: CATRRGEGANEKLFF.

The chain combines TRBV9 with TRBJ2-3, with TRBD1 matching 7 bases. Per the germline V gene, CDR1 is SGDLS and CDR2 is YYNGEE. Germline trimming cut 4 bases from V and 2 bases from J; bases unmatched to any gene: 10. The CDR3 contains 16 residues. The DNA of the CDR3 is TGTGCCAGCAGCACCCGGACAGGAAGGCACACAGATACGCAGTATTTT. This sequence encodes CASSTRTGRHTDTQYF.

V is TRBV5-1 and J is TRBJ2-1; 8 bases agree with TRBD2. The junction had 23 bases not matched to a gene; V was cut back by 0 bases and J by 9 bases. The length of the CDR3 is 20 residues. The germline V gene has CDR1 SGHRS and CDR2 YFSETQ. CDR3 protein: CASSLDTPLTRQREFVEQFF. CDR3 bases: TGCGCCAGCAGCTTGGACACCCCTCTGACCCGCCAGCGGGAGTTCGTTGAGCAGTTCTTC.

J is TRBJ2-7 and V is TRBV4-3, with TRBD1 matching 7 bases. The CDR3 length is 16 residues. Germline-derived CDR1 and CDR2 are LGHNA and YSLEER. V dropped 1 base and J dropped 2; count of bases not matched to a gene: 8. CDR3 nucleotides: TGCGCCAGCAGCCAAGTAGAGGGGGCCCCAACCTACGAGCAGTACTTC. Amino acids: CASSQVEGAPTYEQYF.

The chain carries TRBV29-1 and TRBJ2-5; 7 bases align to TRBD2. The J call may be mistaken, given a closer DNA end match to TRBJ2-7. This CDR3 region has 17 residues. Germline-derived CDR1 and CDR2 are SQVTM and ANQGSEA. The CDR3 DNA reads TGCAGCGTTAAAAAGGGGACGGGAGGTCCTGGACCCTACGAGCAGTACTTC. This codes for CSVKKGTGGPGPYEQYF.

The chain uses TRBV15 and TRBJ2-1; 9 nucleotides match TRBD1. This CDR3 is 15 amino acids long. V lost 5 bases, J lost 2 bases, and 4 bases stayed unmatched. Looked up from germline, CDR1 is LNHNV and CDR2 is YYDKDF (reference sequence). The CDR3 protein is CATSPGTGTYNEQFF. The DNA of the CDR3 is TGTGCCACCAGCCCCGGGACAGGGACCTACAATGAGCAGTTCTTC.

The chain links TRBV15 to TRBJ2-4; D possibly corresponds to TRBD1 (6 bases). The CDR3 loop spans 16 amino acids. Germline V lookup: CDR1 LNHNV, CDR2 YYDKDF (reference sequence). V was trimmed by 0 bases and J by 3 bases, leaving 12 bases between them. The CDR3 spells CATSRETLGGKNIQYF. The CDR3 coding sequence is TGTGCCACCAGCAGAGAGACCCTAGGGGGCAAAAACATTCAGTACTTC.

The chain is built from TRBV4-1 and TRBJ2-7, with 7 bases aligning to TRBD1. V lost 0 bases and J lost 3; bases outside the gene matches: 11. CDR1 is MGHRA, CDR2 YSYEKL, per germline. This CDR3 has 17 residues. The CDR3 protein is CASSQDFHRGLFYEQYF. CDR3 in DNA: TGCGCCAGCAGCCAAGATTTCCACAGGGGCCTCTTCTACGAGCAGTACTTC.

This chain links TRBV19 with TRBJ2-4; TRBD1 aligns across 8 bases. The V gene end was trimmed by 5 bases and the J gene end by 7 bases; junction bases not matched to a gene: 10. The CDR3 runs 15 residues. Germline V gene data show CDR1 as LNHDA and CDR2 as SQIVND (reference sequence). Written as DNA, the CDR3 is TGTGCCAGTAGTCCGGAGGACAGGGAGGAGAACATTCAGTACTTC. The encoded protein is CASSPEDREENIQYF.

The CDR3 coding sequence is TGTGCCAGCAGTCCCCGAGGAGGGCGGAGAGGAGGCAAAAACATTCAGTACTTC. It encodes CASSPRGGRRGGKNIQYF. The rearrangement links TRBV28 to TRBJ2-4, with D perhaps TRBD2 (6 bases). The ends were cut back, 5 bases at V and 3 bases at J, with 23 bases in the middle. Looked up from germline, CDR1 is MDHEN and CDR2 is SYDVKM. The CDR3 runs to 18 residues.

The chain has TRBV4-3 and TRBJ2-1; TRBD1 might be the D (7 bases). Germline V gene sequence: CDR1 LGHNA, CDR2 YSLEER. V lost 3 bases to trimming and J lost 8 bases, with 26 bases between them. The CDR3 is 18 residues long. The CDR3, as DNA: TGCGCCAGCAGCCAGGGGGGTGGTCGACAGGGTGGTGTCGATGAGCAGTTCTTC. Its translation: CASSQGGGRQGGVDEQFF.

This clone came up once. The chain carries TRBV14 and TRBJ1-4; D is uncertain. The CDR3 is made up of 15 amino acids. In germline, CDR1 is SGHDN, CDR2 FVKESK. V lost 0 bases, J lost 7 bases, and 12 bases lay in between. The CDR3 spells CASSQDSGNGEKLFF. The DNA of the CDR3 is TGTGCCAGCAGCCAAGATTCCGGGAACGGTGAAAAACTGTTTTTT.

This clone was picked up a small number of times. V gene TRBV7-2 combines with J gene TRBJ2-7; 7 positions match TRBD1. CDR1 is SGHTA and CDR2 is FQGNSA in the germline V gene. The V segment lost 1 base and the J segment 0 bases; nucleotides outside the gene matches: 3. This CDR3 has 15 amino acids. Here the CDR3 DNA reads TGTGCCAGCAGCTTAGGACAGGGCTTCTCCTACGAGCAGTACTTC. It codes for CASSLGQGFSYEQYF.

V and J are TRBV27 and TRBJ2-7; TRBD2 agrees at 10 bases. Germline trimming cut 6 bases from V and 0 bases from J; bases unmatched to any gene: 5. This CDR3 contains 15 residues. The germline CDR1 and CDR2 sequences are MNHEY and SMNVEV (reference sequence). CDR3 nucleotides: TGTGCCAGCAGCACACTAGCGGGGATCTCCTACGAGCAGTACTTC. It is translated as CASSTLAGISYEQYF.

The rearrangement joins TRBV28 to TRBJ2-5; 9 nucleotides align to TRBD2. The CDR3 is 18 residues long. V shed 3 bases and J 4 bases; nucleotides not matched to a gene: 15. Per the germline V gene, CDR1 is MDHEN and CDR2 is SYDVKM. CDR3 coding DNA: TGTGCCAGCAGTTTGTCAGGGAGTTGCGGGAGGGGGGGAGAGACCCAGTACTTC. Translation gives CASSLSGSCGRGGETQYF.

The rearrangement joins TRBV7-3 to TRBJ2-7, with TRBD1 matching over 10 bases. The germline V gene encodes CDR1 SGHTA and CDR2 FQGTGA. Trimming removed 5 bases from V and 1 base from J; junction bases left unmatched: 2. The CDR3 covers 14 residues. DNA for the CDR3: TGTGCCAGCAGCCCGGACAGGGGGTCCTACGAGCAGTACTTC. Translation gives CASSPDRGSYEQYF.

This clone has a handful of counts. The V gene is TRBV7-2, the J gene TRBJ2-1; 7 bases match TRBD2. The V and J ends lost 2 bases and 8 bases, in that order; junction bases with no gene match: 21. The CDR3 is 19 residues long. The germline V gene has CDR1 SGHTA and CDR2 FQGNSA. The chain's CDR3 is CASSLNSSAEVAGGDEQFF. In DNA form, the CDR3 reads TGTGCCAGCAGCTTAAATTCTTCCGCCGAGGTAGCGGGTGGCGATGAGCAGTTCTTC.

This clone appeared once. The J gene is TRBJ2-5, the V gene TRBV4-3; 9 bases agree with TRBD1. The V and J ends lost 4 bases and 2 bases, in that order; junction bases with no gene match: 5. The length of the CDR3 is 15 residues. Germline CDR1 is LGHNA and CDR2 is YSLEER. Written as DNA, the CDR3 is TGCGCCAGCAGCCCTTACAGGGGGCTGCAAGAGACCCAGTACTTC. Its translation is CASSPYRGLQETQYF.

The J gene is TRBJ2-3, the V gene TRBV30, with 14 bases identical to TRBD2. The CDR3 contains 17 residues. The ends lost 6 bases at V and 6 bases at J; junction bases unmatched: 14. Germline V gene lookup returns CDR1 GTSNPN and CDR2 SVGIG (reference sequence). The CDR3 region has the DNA TGTGCCTGTTCCGCCCCCGGGACTAGCGGGAGTGGCGATACGCAGTATTTT. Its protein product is CACSAPGTSGSGDTQYF. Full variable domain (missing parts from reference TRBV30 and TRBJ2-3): SQTIHQWPATLVQPVGSPLSLECTVEGTSNPNLYWYRQAAGRGLQLLFYSVGIGQISSEVPQNLSASRPQDRQFILSSKKLLLSDSGFYLCACSAPGTSGSGDTQYFGPGTRLTVL.

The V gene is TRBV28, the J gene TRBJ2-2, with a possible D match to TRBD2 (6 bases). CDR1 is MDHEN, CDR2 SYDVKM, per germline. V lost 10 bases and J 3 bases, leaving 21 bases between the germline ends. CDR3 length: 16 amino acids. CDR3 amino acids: CATSFGGVRYTGELFF. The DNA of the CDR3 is TGTGCCACTTCTTTCGGGGGAGTAAGATACACCGGGGAGCTGTTTTTT.

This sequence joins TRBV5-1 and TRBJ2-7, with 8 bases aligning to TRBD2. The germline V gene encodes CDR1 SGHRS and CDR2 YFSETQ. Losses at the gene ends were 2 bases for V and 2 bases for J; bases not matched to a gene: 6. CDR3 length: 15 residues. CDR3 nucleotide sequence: TGCGCCAGCAGCTTTAGCCAGCGGGAGCCCTACGAGCAGTACTTC. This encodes CASSFSQREPYEQYF.

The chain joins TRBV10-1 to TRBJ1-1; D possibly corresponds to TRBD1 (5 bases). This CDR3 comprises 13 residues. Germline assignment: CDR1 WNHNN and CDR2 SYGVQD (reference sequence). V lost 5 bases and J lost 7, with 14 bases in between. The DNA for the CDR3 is TGCGCCAGCAGTATGAAAGGGGAAATTGAAGCTTTCTTT. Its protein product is CASSMKGEIEAFF.

The DNA for the CDR3 is TGTGCCAGCAGTCTGGGGGTAGCGGGAAGGGATGAGCAGTTCTTC. This codes for CASSLGVAGRDEQFF. The chain employs TRBV27 and TRBJ2-1; 8 nucleotides agree with TRBD2. V shed 5 bases, J shed 8 bases, and the junction held 11 bases outside the gene matches. Germline V lookup: CDR1 MNHEY, CDR2 SMNVEV (reference sequence). The CDR3 totals 15 residues.

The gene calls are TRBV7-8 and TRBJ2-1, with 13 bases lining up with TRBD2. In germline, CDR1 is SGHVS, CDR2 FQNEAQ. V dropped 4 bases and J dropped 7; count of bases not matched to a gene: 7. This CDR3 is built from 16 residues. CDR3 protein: CASSSLAGGPENEQFF. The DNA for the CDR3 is TGTGCCAGCAGCTCACTAGCGGGAGGGCCGGAAAATGAGCAGTTCTTC.

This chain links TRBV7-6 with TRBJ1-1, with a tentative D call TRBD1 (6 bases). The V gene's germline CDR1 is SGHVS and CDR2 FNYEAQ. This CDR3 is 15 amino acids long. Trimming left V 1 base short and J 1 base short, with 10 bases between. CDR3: CASSLVPGENTEAFF. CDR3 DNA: TGTGCCAGCAGCTTAGTTCCAGGGGAGAACACTGAAGCTTTCTTT.

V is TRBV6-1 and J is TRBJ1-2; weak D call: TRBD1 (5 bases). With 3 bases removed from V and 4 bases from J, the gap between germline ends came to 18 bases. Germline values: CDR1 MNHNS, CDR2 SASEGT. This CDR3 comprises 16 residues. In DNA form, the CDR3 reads TGTGCCAGCAGTGACGAGGAGGGGAGGGCTATCTATGGCTACACCTTC. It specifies CASSDEEGRAIYGYTF.